The clone carrying this T cell receptor (beta chain) has a handful of counts. The entry originates in a study of blood T cell repertoires in COVID-19. Across the study: Sources were T cells, B-cell-depleted T cells, or PBMCs; the material itself was cDNA or gDNA.

As originally analysed: The assay estimated nucleated cells by amplifying reference gene primers. Generated by immunoSEQ multiplex PCR, the TCRdb table keeps only in-frame clones and is missing some. D and trimming come from the DNA, and the V and J calls and clone size come from that table. This table holds a few hundred thousand clones, roughly 90% found once. CDR1 KGHSH and CDR2 LQKENI come from the germline V gene. V was trimmed by 6 bases and J by 3 bases, leaving 17 bases between them. This CDR3 comprises 15 residues. Sequenced material: peripheral blood. The V and J genes are TRBV18 and TRBJ1-2; weak D call: TRBD1 (5 bases). The sequence came from a human donor in a cohort sampled during active COVID-19. The CDR3 is CASSRGTGADYGYTF. The CDR3 DNA follows: TGTGCCAGCTCGCGCGGGACCGGGGCTGACTATGGCTACACCTTC.